The clone carrying this TCR beta chain turned up a few times. The target antigen is unknown. These data originate in a study of blood T cells in healthy people across ages. Notes on the study in general: The study regarded diversity estimates from one million T cells as underestimates.

The authors ran a second PCR of roughly 6 to 12 cycles using a sample-barcoded 5' primer and a J-beta primer mix. TCRdb reprocessed the 5' RACE reads via MiXCR and lists one record per CDR3 protein. The data show over 1,500,000 distinct CDR3 sequences, about 50% seen once. Peripheral blood was drawn, ten milliliters per donor. In each sample, at least 6 million PBMCs were isolated. Germline V gene lookup returns CDR1 SGHTA and CDR2 FQGNSA. Trimming cost V 5 bases and J 1 base; bases outside gene matches: 9. CDR3 length: 17 amino acids. This chain connects TRBV7-2 to TRBJ2-3; TRBD1 matches 10 bases. The sequencing input was blood. The sequence came from a woman in her 40s in good health. CDR3 amino acids: CASSRWTGGVGTDTQYF. DNA for the CDR3: TGTGCCAGCAGCCGTTGGACAGGGGGTGTAGGCACAGATACGCAGTATTTT. Based on the CDR3 plus reference TRBV7-2 and TRBJ2-3, the full variable domain is GAGVSQSPSNKVTEKGKDVELRCDPISGHTALYWYRQSLGQGLEFLIYFQGNSAPDKSGLPSDRFSAERTGGSVSTLTIQRTQQEDSAVYLCASSRWTGGVGTDTQYFGPGTRLTVL.